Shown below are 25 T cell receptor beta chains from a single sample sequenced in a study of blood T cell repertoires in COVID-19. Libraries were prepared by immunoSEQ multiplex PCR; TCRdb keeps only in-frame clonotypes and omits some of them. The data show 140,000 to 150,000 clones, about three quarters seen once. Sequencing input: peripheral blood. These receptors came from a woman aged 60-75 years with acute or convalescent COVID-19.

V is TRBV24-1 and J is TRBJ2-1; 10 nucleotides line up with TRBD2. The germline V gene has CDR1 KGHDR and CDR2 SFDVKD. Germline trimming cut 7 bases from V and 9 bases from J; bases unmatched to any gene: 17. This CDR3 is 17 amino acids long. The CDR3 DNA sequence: TGTGCCACCAGATCGATCACAGGTAGCGGGAGGCTAAGTGAGCAGTTCTTC. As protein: CATRSITGSGRLSEQFF.

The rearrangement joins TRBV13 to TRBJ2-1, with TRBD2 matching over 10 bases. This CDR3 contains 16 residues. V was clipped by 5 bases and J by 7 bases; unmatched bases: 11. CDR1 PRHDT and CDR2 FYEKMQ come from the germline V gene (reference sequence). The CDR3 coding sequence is TGTGCCAGCAGCATAACTAGCGGGACGTGGGGAAATGAGCAGTTCTTC. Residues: CASSITSGTWGNEQFF.

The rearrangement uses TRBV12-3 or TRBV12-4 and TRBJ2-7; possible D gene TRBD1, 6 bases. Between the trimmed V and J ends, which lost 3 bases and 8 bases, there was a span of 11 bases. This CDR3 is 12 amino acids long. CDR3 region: CASSLGDTKQYF. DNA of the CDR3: TGTGCCAGCAGTTTGGGGGACACTAAGCAGTACTTC.

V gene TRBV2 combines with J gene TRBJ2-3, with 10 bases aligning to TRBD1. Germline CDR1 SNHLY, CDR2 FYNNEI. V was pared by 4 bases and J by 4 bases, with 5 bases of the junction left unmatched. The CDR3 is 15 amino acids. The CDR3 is CASSGQGAVSDTQYF. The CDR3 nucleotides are TGTGCCAGCAGTGGACAGGGGGCTGTCTCAGATACGCAGTATTTT.

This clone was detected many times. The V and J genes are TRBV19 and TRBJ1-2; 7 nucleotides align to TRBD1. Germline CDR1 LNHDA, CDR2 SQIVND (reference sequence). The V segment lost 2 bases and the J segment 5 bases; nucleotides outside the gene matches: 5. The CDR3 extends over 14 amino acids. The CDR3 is CASSISPDRYGYTF. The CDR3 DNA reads TGTGCCAGTAGTATATCCCCGGACAGGTATGGCTACACCTTC.

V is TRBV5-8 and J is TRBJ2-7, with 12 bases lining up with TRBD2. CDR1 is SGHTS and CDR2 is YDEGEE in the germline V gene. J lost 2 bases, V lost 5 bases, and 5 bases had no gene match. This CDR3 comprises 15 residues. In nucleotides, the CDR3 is TGTGCCAGCAGACTTAGACTAGCGGGAGCCTACGAGCAGTACTTC. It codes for CASRLRLAGAYEQYF.

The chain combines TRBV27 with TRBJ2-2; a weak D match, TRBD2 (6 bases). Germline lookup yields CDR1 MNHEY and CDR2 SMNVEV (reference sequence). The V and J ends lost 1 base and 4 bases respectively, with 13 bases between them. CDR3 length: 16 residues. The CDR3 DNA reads TGTGCCAGCAGTTTATGGGGGGAGATGGGCACCGGGGAGCTGTTTTTT. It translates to CASSLWGEMGTGELFF.

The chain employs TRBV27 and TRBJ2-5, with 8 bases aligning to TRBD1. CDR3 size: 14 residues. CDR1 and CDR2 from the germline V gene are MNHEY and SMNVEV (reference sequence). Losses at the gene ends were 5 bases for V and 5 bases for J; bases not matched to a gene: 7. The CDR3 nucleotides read TGTGCCAGCAGTCCCAGGGGGCGCGAGGAGACCCAGTACTTC. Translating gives CASSPRGREETQYF.

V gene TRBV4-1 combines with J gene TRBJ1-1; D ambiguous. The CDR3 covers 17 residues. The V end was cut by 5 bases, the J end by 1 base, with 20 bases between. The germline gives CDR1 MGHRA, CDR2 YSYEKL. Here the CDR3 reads CASSEVNLGFGNTEAFF. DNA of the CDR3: TGCGCCAGCAGCGAGGTCAACTTGGGTTTCGGGAACACTGAAGCTTTCTTT.

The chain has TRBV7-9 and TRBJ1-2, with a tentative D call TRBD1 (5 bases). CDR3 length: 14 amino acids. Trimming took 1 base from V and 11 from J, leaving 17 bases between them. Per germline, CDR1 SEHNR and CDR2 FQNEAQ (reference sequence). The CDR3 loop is CASSLGRTPGRYTF. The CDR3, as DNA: TGTGCCAGCAGCTTAGGGCGGACACCCGGCCGTTACACCTTC.

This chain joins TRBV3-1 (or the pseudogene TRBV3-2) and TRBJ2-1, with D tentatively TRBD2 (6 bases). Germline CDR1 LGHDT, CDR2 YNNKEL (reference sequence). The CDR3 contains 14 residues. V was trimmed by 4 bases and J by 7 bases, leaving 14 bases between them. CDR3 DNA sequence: TGTGCCAGCAGCCCCTTGGCGGGGTGGAATGAGCAGTTCTTC. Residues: CASSPLAGWNEQFF.

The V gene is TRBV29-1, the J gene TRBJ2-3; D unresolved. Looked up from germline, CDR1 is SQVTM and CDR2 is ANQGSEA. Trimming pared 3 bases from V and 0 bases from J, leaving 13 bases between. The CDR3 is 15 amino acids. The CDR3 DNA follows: TGCAGCGTTGATCATACATCACGAAGCACAGATACGCAGTATTTT. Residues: CSVDHTSRSTDTQYF.

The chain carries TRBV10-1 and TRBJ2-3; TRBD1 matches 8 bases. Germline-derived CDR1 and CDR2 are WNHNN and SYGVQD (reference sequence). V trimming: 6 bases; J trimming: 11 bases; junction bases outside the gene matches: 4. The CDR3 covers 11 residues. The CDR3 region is CASSEDRVQYF. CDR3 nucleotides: TGCGCCAGCAGCGAGGACAGGGTGCAGTATTTT.

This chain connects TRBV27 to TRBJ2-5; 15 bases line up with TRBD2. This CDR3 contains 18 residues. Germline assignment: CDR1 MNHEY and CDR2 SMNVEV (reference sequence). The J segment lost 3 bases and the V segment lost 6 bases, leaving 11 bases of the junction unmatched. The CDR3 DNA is TGTGCCAGCAGCTTACGACGGACTAGCGGGAGGGCCGAAGAGACCCAGTACTTC. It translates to CASSLRRTSGRAEETQYF.

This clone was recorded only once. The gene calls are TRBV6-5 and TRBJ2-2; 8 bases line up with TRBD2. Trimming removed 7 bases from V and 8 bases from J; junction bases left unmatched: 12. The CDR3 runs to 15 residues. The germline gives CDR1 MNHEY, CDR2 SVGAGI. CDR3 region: CASTVRGLVMGELFF. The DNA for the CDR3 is TGTGCCAGCACGGTGCGGGGACTAGTTATGGGGGAGCTGTTTTTT.

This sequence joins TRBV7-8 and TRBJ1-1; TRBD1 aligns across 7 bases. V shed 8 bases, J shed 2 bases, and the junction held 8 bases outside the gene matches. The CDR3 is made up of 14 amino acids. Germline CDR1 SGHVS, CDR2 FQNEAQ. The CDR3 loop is CASLVGTANTEAFF. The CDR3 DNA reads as TGTGCCAGCCTAGTCGGGACAGCAAACACTGAAGCTTTCTTT.

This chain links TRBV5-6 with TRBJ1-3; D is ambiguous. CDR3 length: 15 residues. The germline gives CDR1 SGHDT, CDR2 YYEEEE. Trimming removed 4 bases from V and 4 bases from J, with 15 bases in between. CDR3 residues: CASSILPTSGNTIYF. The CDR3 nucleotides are TGTGCCAGCAGCATCCTACCTACCTCCGGAAACACCATATATTTT.

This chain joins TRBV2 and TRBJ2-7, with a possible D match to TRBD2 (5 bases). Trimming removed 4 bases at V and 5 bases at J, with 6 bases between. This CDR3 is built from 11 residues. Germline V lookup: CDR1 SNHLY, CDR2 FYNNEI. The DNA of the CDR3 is TGTGCCAGCAGTGGGGAGAACGAGCAGTACTTC. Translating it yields CASSGENEQYF.

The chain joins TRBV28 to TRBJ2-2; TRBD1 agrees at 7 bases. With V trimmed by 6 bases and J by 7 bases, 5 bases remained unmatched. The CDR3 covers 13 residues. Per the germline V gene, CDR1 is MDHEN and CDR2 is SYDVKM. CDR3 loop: CASRKGQYGELFF. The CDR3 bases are TGTGCCAGCAGAAAGGGACAGTACGGGGAGCTGTTTTTT.

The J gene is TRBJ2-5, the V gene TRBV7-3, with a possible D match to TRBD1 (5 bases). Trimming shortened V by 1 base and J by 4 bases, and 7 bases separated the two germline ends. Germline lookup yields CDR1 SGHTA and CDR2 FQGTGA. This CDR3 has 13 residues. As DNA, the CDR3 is TGTGCCAGCAGCTTAAATGGGGCAGAGACCCAGTACTTC. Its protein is CASSLNGAETQYF.

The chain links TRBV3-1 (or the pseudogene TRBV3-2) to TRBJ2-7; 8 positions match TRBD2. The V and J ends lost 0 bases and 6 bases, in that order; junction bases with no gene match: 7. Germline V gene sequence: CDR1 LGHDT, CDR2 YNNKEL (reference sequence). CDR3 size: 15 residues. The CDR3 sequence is CASSQDPGLVFEQYF. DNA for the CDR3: TGTGCCAGCAGCCAAGATCCGGGACTAGTCTTCGAGCAGTACTTC.

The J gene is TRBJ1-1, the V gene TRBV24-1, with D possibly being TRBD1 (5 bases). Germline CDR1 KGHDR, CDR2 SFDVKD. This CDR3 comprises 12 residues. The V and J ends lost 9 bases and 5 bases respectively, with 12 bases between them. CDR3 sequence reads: CATPDSKTEAFF. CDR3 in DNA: TGTGCCACCCCCGACAGTAAAACTGAAGCTTTCTTT.

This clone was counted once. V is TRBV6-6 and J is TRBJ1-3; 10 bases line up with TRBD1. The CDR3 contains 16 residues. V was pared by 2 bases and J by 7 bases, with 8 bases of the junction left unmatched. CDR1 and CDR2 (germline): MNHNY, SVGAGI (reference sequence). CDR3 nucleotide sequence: TGTGCCAGCAGTTACGCGCTCCCGGGACAGGGGAACACCATATATTTT. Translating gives CASSYALPGQGNTIYF.

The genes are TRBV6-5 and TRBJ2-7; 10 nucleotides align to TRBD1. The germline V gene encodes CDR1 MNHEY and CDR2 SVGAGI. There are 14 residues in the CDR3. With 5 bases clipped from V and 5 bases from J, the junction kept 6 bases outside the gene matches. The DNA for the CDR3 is TGTGCCAGCAGTCCGCGGGACAGGGGCCACGAGCAGTACTTC. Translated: CASSPRDRGHEQYF.

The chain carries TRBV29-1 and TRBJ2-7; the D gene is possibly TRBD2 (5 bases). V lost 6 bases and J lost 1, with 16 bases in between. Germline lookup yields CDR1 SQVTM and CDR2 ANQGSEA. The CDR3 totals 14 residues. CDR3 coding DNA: TGCAGCGTGGCCTTTACCCGAGGGTCCTACGAGCAGTACTTC. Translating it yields CSVAFTRGSYEQYF.